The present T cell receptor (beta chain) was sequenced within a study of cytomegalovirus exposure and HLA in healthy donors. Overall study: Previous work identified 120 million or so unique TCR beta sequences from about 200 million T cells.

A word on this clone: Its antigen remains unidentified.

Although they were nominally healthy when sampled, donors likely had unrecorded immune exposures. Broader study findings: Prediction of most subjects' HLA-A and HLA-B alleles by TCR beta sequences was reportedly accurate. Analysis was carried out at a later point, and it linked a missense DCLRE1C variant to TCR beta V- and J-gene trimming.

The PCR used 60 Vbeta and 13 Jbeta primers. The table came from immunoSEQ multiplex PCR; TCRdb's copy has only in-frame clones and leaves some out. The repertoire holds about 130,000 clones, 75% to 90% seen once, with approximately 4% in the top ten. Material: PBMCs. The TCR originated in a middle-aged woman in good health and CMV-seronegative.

The DNA for the CDR3 is TGTGCCAGCAGCCCTTCAACAGGCGCTGGAAACACCATATATTTT. Translated, it gives CASSPSTGAGNTIYF. The rearrangement links TRBV7-2 to TRBJ1-3, with a tentative D call TRBD1 (5 bases). This CDR3 comprises 15 residues. V was clipped by 5 bases and J by 2 bases, with 13 bases between them. Germline CDR1 reads SGHTA; CDR2 reads FQGNSA.